The 26 T cell receptor beta chains given below trace back to one sample, sequenced in a study of monozygotic twins with inflammatory bowel disease. TCRdb reprocessed the 5' RACE reads, keeping one entry per CDR3 protein, no DNA. This sample's table has tens of thousands of distinct CDR3 sequences. The material sequenced was blood. Receptor source: a human donor with ulcerative colitis or Crohn's disease, or a healthy co-twin of an affected twin (not recorded which).

The chain recombines TRBV5-1 with TRBJ2-1; lacking DNA, the TRBD2 call made by TCRdb goes unchecked. There are 16 residues in the CDR3. Looked up from germline, CDR1 is SGHRS and CDR2 is YFSETQ. CDR3 region: CASSLRGLAGGHEQFF.

The chain employs TRBV2 and TRBJ2-1. Germline-derived CDR1 and CDR2 are SNHLY and FYNNEI. CDR3 size: 14 residues. The CDR3 loop is CASSAVSSYNEQFF.

The chain links TRBV5-1 to TRBJ2-2; TCRdb's assignment of TRBD2 cannot be checked, as there is no DNA. The CDR3 totals 16 residues. Germline V gene data show CDR1 as SGHRS and CDR2 as YFSETQ. The chain's CDR3 is CASSLAASGNTGELFF. Supplemented by reference TRBV5-1 and TRBJ2-2, the full variable domain reads KAGVTQTPRYLIKTRGQQVTLSCSPISGHRSVSWYQQTPGQGLQFLFEYFSETQRNKGNFPGRFSGRQFSNSRSEMNVSTLELGDSALYLCASSLAASGNTGELFFGEGSRLTVL.

This sequence joins TRBV18 and TRBJ1-4. The CDR3 is 14 residues long. Germline CDR1 and CDR2: KGHSH and LQKENI. The CDR3 sequence: CASSPSALNEKLFF.

The chain recombines TRBV5-1 with TRBJ1-4. Germline lookup yields CDR1 SGHRS and CDR2 YFSETQ. This CDR3 has 17 residues. The CDR3 protein is CASSSGPQTGVNEKLFF.

The genes are TRBV5-4 and TRBJ2-1. Germline CDR1 reads SGHNT; CDR2 reads YYREEE (reference sequence). The CDR3 length is 15 residues. CDR3 in amino acids: CASSPAAGSYNEQFF. Using reference TRBV5-4 and TRBJ2-1 for the parts outside the CDR3, the full variable domain is ETGVTQSPTHLIKTRGQQVTLRCSSQSGHNTVSWYQQALGQGPQFIFQYYREEENGRGNFPPRFSGLQFPNYSSELNVNALELDDSALYLCASSPAAGSYNEQFFGPGTRLTVL.

The genes are TRBV27 and TRBJ2-1. Germline-derived CDR1 and CDR2 are MNHEY and SMNVEV (reference sequence). This CDR3 has 12 residues. CDR3 amino acids: CATLDGNNEQFF.

The chain is built from TRBV20-1 and TRBJ2-6; TCRdb gives TRBD1 as the D gene, but with no DNA this cannot be confirmed. The germline V gene has CDR1 DFQATT and CDR2 SNEGSKA (reference sequence). The CDR3 has 15 amino acids. The CDR3 is CSAREGGRGANVLTF.

The chain couples TRBV18 to TRBJ2-1. Germline V gene data show CDR1 as KGHSH and CDR2 as LQKENI. This CDR3 has 12 amino acids. The CDR3 reads CASSPGYNEQFF.

This chain uses TRBV20-1 with TRBJ1-5; TCRdb picks TRBD1, but there is no DNA to check that call. The germline gives CDR1 DFQATT, CDR2 SNEGSKA (reference sequence). CDR3 length equals 15 residues. The CDR3 is CSAAHEGQGGQPQHF.

The chain uses TRBV7-8 and TRBJ2-7; TCRdb indicates TRBD2, and absent DNA this call remains unverified. Germline V gene data show CDR1 as SGHVS and CDR2 as FQNEAQ. The CDR3 extends over 12 amino acids. The CDR3 sequence: CASSFFAGEQYF.

The rearrangement uses TRBV5-6 and TRBJ1-1. This CDR3 is 13 amino acids long. Germline CDR1 reads SGHDT; CDR2 reads YYEEEE. The CDR3 reads CASSLWSNTEAFF.

The chain links TRBV24-1 to TRBJ2-5; no DNA is available, so the TRBD1 call from TCRdb remains unchecked. The CDR3 totals 15 residues. Per the germline V gene, CDR1 is KGHDR and CDR2 is SFDVKD. The CDR3 sequence: CATSDRLSQGETQYF.

The chain joins TRBV7-9 to TRBJ2-3; TCRdb's assignment of TRBD2 cannot be checked, as there is no DNA. The germline V gene encodes CDR1 SEHNR and CDR2 FQNEAQ (reference sequence). The CDR3 has 14 residues. CDR3 amino acids: CAGETSGGTNTQYF.

V gene TRBV4-3 combines with J gene TRBJ2-7; no DNA is available, so the TRBD1 call from TCRdb remains unchecked. The V gene's germline CDR1 is LGHNA and CDR2 YSLEER. The CDR3 runs to 13 residues. CDR3: CASSQGTEYEQYF.

V usage is TRBV10-3 and J usage is TRBJ1-1. Germline CDR1 ENHRY, CDR2 SYGVKD. The CDR3 runs to 15 residues. CDR3 region: CAISPASSLNTEAFF.

This CDR3 is CASSLSGGPNTGELFF. This chain links TRBV7-2 with TRBJ2-2; TCRdb gives TRBD1 as the D gene, but with no DNA this cannot be confirmed. The CDR3 is 16 residues long. Germline CDR1 SGHTA, CDR2 FQGNSA.

The chain employs TRBV19 and TRBJ2-1; the TCRdb D gene call, TRBD2, has no DNA to confirm it. CDR3 length: 17 amino acids. Germline assignment: CDR1 LNHDA and CDR2 SQIVND (reference sequence). CDR3 residues: CASSVTSGGDSYNEQFF.

The chain has TRBV21-1 and TRBJ2-7; without DNA, the TCRdb call of TRBD1 cannot be checked. TRBV21-1 is deemed a pseudogene. The CDR3 consists of 15 residues. CDR3 loop: CASSNWTGWYPPADF.

The chain couples TRBV20-1 to TRBJ1-5. The CDR3 has 16 residues. The germline gives CDR1 DFQATT, CDR2 SNEGSKA (reference sequence). CDR3 residues: CSSGGPPGGMDQPQHF.

J is TRBJ1-2 and V is TRBV7-9. The germline V gene encodes CDR1 SEHNR and CDR2 FQNEAQ (reference sequence). CDR3 length: 13 residues. CDR3: CASSFSSFPDYTF. The entire variable domain, with the rest obtained from reference TRBV7-9 and TRBJ1-2, is as follows: DTGVSQNPRHKITKRGQNVTFRCDPISEHNRLYWYRQTLGQGPEFLTYFQNEAQLEKSRLLSDRFSAERPKGSFSTLEIQRTEQGDSAMYLCASSFSSFPDYTFGSGTRLTVV.

This chain connects TRBV7-6 to TRBJ2-3. This CDR3 comprises 15 residues. The V gene's germline CDR1 is SGHVS and CDR2 FNYEAQ. CDR3 amino acids: CASSLVGQRTDTQYF.

The chain uses TRBV12-3 or TRBV12-4 and TRBJ1-5; TCRdb's assignment of TRBD1 cannot be checked, as there is no DNA. The CDR3 is made up of 15 amino acids. The CDR3 reads CASSPKTGAGQPQHF.

The rearrangement links TRBV4-1 to TRBJ1-5; the D gene TCRdb calls, TRBD1, cannot be checked with no DNA. This CDR3 contains 15 residues. Germline V gives CDR1 MGHRA, CDR2 YSYEKL. The CDR3 loop is CASSQAGVSNQPQHF.

The chain has TRBV20-1 and TRBJ2-3; TCRdb's D call, TRBD2, is unchecked because there is no DNA. CDR3 length: 14 amino acids. Germline lookup yields CDR1 DFQATT and CDR2 SNEGSKA (reference sequence). CDR3 in amino acids: CSADPGLGPDTQYF.

V is TRBV11-2 and J is TRBJ2-1; TCRdb picks TRBD1, but there is no DNA to check that call. The CDR3 runs to 15 residues. Per germline, CDR1 SGHAT and CDR2 FQNNGV. The CDR3: CASSSFRSGSNEQFF.